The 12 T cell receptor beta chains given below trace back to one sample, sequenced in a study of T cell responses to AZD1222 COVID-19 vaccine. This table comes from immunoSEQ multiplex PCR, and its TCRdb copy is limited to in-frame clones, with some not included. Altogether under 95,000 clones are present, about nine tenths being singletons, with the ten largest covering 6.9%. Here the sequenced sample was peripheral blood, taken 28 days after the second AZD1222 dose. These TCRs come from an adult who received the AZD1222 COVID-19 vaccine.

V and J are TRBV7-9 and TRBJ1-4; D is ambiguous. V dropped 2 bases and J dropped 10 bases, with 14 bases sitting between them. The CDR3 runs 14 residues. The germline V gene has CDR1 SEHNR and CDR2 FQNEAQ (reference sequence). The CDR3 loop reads CASSLTVQAAKLFF. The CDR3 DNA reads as TGTGCCAGCAGCTTAACGGTGCAGGCCGCAAAACTGTTTTTT.

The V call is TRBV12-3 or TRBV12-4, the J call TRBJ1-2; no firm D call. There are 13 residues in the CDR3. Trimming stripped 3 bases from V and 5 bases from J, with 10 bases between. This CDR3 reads CASSLVAIYGYTF. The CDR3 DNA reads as TGTGCCAGCAGTTTGGTAGCGATATATGGCTACACCTTC.

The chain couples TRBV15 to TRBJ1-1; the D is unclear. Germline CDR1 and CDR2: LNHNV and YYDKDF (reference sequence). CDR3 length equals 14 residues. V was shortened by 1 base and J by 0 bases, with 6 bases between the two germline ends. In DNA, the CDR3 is TGTGCCACCAGCAGAGGGAAGATGAACACTGAAGCTTTCTTT. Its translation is CATSRGKMNTEAFF. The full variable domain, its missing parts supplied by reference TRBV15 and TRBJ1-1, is DAMVIQNPRYQVTQFGKPVTLSCSQTLNHNVMYWYQQKSSQAPKLLFHYYDKDFNNEADTPDNFQSRRPNTSFCFLDIRSPGLGDTAMYLCATSRGKMNTEAFFGQGTRLTVV.

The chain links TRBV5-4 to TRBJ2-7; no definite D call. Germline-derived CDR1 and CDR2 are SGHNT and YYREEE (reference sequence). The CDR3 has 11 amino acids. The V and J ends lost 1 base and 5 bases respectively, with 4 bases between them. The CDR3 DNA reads TGTGCCAGCAGCTTGCACCACGAGCAGTACTTC. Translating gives CASSLHHEQYF.

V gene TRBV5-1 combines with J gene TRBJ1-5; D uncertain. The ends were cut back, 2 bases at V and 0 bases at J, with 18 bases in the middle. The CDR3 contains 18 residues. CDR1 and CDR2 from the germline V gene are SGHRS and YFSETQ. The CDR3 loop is CASSFQPIKFYSNQPQHF. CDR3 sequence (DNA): TGCGCCAGCAGCTTTCAGCCAATCAAGTTTTATAGCAATCAGCCCCAGCATTTT.

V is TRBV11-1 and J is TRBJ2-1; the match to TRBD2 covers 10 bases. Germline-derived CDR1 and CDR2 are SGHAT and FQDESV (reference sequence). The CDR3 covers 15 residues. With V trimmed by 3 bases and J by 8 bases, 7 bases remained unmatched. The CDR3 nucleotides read TGTGCCAGCAGCTTCTTCACTAGCGGGATGTATGAGCAGTTCTTC. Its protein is CASSFFTSGMYEQFF.

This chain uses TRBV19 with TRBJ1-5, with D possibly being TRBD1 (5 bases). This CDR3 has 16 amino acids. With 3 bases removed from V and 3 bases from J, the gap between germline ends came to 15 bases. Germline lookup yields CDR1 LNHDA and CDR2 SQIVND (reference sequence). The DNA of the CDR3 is TGTGCCAGTAGTATGTGGGGGTATGGTGACAATCAGCCCCAGCATTTT. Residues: CASSMWGYGDNQPQHF.

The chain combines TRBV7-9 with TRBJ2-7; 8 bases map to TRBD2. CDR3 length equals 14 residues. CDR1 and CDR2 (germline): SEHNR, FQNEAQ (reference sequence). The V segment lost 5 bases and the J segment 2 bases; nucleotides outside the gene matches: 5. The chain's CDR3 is CASSRAGLAYEQYF. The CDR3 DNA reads TGTGCCAGCAGCAGAGCGGGACTAGCCTACGAGCAGTACTTC.

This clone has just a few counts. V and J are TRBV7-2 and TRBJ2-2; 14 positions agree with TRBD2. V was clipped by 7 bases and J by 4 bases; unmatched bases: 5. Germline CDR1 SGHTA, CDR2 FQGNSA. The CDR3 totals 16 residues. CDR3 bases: TGTGCCAGCACTCCCGGACTAGCGGGAGGCACCGGGGAGCTGTTTTTT. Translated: CASTPGLAGGTGELFF.

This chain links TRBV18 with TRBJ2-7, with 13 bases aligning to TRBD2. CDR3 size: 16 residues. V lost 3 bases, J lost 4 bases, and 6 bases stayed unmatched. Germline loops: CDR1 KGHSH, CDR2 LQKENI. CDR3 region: CASSPVRTSGSYEQYF. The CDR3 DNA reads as TGTGCCAGCTCACCTGTTCGGACTAGCGGGAGTTACGAGCAGTACTTC.

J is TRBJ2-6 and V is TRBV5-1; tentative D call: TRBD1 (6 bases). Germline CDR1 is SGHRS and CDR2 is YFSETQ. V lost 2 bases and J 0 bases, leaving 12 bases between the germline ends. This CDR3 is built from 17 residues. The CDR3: CASSFVPDSSGANVLTF. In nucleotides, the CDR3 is TGCGCCAGCAGCTTTGTCCCGGACAGCTCTGGGGCCAACGTCCTGACTTTC. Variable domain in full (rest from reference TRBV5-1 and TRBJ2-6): KAGVTQTPRYLIKTRGQQVTLSCSPISGHRSVSWYQQTPGQGLQFLFEYFSETQRNKGNFPGRFSGRQFSNSRSEMNVSTLELGDSALYLCASSFVPDSSGANVLTFGAGSRLTVL.

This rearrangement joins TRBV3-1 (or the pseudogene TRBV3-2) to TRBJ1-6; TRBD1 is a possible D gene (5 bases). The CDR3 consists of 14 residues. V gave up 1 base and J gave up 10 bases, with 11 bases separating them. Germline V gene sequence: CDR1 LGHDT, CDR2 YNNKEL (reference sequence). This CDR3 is CASSQGGGRSPLHF. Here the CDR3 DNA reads TGTGCCAGCAGCCAAGGGGGGGGAAGGTCACCCCTCCACTTT.